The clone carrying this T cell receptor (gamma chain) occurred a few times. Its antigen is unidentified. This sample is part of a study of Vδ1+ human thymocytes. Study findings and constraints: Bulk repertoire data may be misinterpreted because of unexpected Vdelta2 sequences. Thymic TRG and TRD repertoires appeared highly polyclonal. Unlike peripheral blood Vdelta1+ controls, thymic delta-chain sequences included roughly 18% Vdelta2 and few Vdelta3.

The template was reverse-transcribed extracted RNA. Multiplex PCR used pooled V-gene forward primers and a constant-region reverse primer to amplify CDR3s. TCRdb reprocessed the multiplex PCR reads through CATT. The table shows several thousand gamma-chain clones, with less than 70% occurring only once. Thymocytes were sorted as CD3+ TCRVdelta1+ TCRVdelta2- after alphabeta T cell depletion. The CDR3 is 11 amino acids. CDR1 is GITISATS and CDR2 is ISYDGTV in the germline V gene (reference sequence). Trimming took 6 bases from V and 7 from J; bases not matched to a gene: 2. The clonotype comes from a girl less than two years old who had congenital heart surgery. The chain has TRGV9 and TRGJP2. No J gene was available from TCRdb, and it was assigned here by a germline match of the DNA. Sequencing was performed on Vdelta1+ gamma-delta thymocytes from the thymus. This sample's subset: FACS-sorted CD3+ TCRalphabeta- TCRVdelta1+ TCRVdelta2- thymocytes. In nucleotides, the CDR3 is TGTGCCTTGTGGCATGATTGGATCAAGACGTTT. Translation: CALWHDWIKTF.